This T cell receptor beta chain derives from a study of blood T cells in healthy people across ages. Whole-study results and caveats: Without sorted subsets, naive and antigen-experienced compartments could not be conclusively compared.

The second PCR ran about 6 to 12 cycles with a sample-barcoded 5' primer and J-beta primers. TCRdb re-called the 5' RACE reads through MiXCR, storing one row per CDR3 protein. The sample gives 1.8 million or so distinct CDR3 sequences, 39% of which show up once; about 23% is in the top ten. The CDR3 extends over 12 amino acids. Per germline, CDR1 DFQATT and CDR2 SNEGSKA (reference sequence). V dropped 6 bases and J dropped 10; count of bases not matched to a gene: 11. In this sample, this clonotype turned up a few times. The antigen is undetermined. The sequencing sample was made of blood. This clonotype was obtained from a human donor in good health. The chain recombines TRBV20-1 with TRBJ2-7, with 8 positions matching TRBD1. DNA for the CDR3: TGCAGTGCAGAAACCAACGGACAGGGACAGTACTTC. As protein: CSAETNGQGQYF.